This entry describes one T cell receptor beta chain. Its antigen is still unknown. The sample belongs to a study of beta chain features in type 1 diabetes. Study outcomes and limitations: Within each of all four CD4+ subsets, Type 1 diabetes patients had TCRB CDR3s that were moderately but significantly shorter.

The germline V gene has CDR1 SGHDN and CDR2 FVKESK. V was trimmed by 0 bases and J by 2 bases, leaving 7 bases between them. The CDR3 is 14 residues long. Reverse transcribing all isolated RNA meant expressed TCRB transcripts were sequenced. The method was immunoSEQ multiplex PCR; TCRdb's version includes in-frame clones alone and lacks a portion of them. The data hold hundreds of thousands of clones, with over 10% observed a single time. The sequence derives from a man aged 18 to 30 with type 1 diabetes. The sample comprised naive CD4+ T cells from blood. This sequence joins TRBV14 and TRBJ1-2, with unresolved D. The DNA for the CDR3 is TGTGCCAGCAGCCAAGATTGGGCGAACTATGGCTACACCTTC. This sequence encodes CASSQDWANYGYTF.